This T cell receptor (beta chain) was sequenced in a study of T cell responses to AZD1222 COVID-19 vaccine. Clones were read by immunoSEQ multiplex PCR, and TCRdb kept only the in-frame ones, dropping some. Seen here are 150,000 to 200,000 clones, approximately 90% observed once, and the top ten hold about 1.5%. The CDR3 sequence is 15 residues long. Germline assignment: CDR1 LNHDA and CDR2 SQIVND (reference sequence). V was pared by 3 bases and J by 3 bases, with 4 bases of the junction left unmatched. V is TRBV19 and J is TRBJ2-3, with 9 bases fitting TRBD1. The sequence was obtained from an adult in good health. Sample: peripheral blood, taken on day 0 of AZD1222 vaccination. CDR3 loop: CASSMGGTGTDTQYF. CDR3 bases: TGTGCCAGTAGTATGGGAGGGACAGGGACAGATACGCAGTATTTT.